The clone carrying this T cell receptor (beta chain) is a singleton in its sample. This entry is derived from a study of blood T cell repertoires in COVID-19. Looking at the study overall: Whether acute or convalescent, the COVID-19 samples came from the United States, Italy and Spain.

With 6 bases clipped from V and 6 bases from J, the junction kept 14 bases outside the gene matches. Germline V lookup: CDR1 SEHNR, CDR2 FQNEAQ (reference sequence). There are 16 residues in the CDR3. Participants' own reports of clinical history determined their cohort assignment. Repertoires were generated with immunoSEQ multiplex PCR, while TCRdb's copy carries only in-frame clones and drops some. The table lists approximately 350,000 clones, roughly nine tenths of them singletons. The chain combines TRBV7-9 with TRBJ2-3, with TRBD2 matching 8 bases. The clonotype comes from a woman aged 30 to 39 who had recovered from COVID-19. Sequenced sample: PBMCs or T cells enriched from blood (not recorded which). In nucleotides, the CDR3 is TGTGCCAGCAGGGGACTGGGGCTAGCGGGCTGGGATACGCAGTATTTT. This sequence encodes CASRGLGLAGWDTQYF.